This T cell receptor (beta chain) was captured by sequencing in a study of T-cell memory formation after mild COVID-19. This CDR3 region has 14 residues. Trimming pared 0 bases from V and 14 bases from J, leaving 18 bases between. Germline V gene lookup returns CDR1 MGHRA and CDR2 YSYEKL. TCRdb passed the 5' RACE reads through MiXCR, listing each CDR3 protein once. The repertoire consists of fewer than 700,000 distinct CDR3 sequences, with roughly 21% occurring once and the leading ten covering 8.4%. The sequenced sample consisted of PBMCs or a T cell subset sorted from them (not recorded which). The TCR sequence derives from an adult woman who had mild COVID-19 (a few samples of this study predate the infection). Cell type and time point are not known. V usage is TRBV4-1 and J usage is TRBJ2-3; D unclear. The CDR3 bases are TGCGCCAGCAGCCAAGAAATGAGCCAGCAATCTGGGTATTTT. It is translated as CASSQEMSQQSGYF.